This TCR beta chain was recovered during a study of T cell clonotyping in hematopoietic cell transplantation (dated by TCRdb to the early 2020s). In terms of the full investigation: Pretransplant samples from recipients were collected after cytoreduction. A total of some 130 blood samples were gathered in the study from under 40 consecutive transplant recipients along with their related donors. Patient recruitment ran from late 2015 to early 2017, and follow-up continued until September 2020 or death. General findings and caveats noted by the study authors: Overlap with donor repertoires was found for only a small fraction of recipient repertoires, with over 95% found to appear de novo at the given depth. After transplant, TCR diversity in recipients dropped, and pathologically expanded clonotypes climbed progressively between day 30 and day 180. Donor and pretransplant recipient Inverse Simpson Index values predicted broader posttransplant TCR repertoire diversity. The sample size was limited, and because cells were not sorted, the contributions of CD4 and CD8 repertoires could not be separated.

Taken with the paper, the label for time point translates to: recipient sample about 28 days before transplant, after cytoreduction. Recipient blood was collected about 28 days before transplant and at days 30, 100 and 180 after transplant. Nuclei Lysis Solution was used to extract genomic DNA from fresh or cryopreserved unfractionated peripheral blood mononuclear cells. Including the terminal cysteine and phenylalanine, the CDR3 comprises 11 residues. Here the CDR3 DNA is all that survives: 33 bases in frame from base 1. V gives up 3 bases and J gives up 0 bases, and the segment between their germline ends measures 2 bases. The germline V gene (reference sequence) specifies GTSNPN as CDR1 and SVGIG as CDR2. TCR beta CDR3 regions were amplified from genomic DNA with the immunoSEQ assay, a bias-controlled multiplex PCR using V- and J-specific primers. A second PCR step added a proprietary barcode and Illumina adapter sequences to the CDR3 amplicons. An Illumina MiSeq instrument was used for sequencing of the CDR3 libraries. Concerning the study's data processing: Export and quality control were done with immunoSEQ Analyzer 3.0, while downstream analyses used R Bioconductor and Immunarch. Only productive rearrangements in the normalized downsampled data set went into calculating the repertoire metrics. In the normalized cohort, a clonotype counted as pathologically expanded if the clonotype was larger than 5 templates. Repertoire diversity was measured with the Inverse Simpson Index. To capture all clonotypes, CMV-specificity analyses were performed on the non-normalized data set. Here the immuneACCESS table is served through TCRdb, limited to in-frame sequences with V and J called. Missing clones are a known gap in these copies; in checked studies unresolved V genes cover under half, and the rest lacks a known reason. Clonal size and the V and J genes are those of that table, whereas D and trimming came from the DNA. Across this sample there are about 50,000 clones, with around 86% seen only once. The ten largest clones take up about 6% of the sample.

Points on this clone: This clone's antigen is unknown. Base quality data are lacking; no much larger clone is found one base away.

This clonotype originated in a man between 60 and 75 years old with biphenotypic leukemia. Some clones in this sample may be carry-over from other donors' samples. The specimen was peripheral blood mononuclear cells, collected before stem cell transplant. The V and J segments used are TRBV30 and TRBJ1-2, with the D gene call left open. The encoded CDR3 is CAWRANYGYTF. The nucleotide sequence is TGTGCCTGGAGAGCTAACTATGGCTACACCTTC.